A single sample gave rise to the 26 T cell receptor beta chains below, sequenced in a study of regulatory T cells in long-lasting Graves disease. Arm-PCR of CDR3 regions and iRepertoire HTBI primers were used to build TCR beta libraries. MiXCR, applied by TCRdb to the multiplex PCR reads, yields one record per CDR3 protein. The profile shows roughly 610,000 distinct CDR3 sequences, 16% of them singletons. As for time point: newly diagnosed GD, antithyroid drugs for less than 3 months. Construction of the TCR library relied on RNA isolated from PBMCs. These data were also reused for a study on T cells in Graves' hyperthyroidism and ophthalmopathy.

The starting material was peripheral blood mononuclear cells (PBMCs), obtained at new diagnosis, from a patient treated with antithyroid drugs. The source is a young woman with Graves disease.

This clonotype was picked up many times. The J gene is TRBJ1-3, the V gene TRBV12-3 or TRBV12-4; D gene ambiguous. V lost 8 bases and J 3 bases, leaving 8 bases between the germline ends. The CDR3 length is 12 residues. CDR3 loop: CASGEIGNTIYF. For the CDR3, the DNA is TGTGCCAGCGGTGAAATTGGAAACACCATATATTTT.

This clonotype was seen a few times. The gene calls are TRBV7-2 and TRBJ2-2; tentatively, D is TRBD1 (6 bases). CDR1 is SGHTA, CDR2 FQGNSA, per germline. There are 14 residues in the CDR3. V lost 5 bases and J lost 5, with 12 bases in between. CDR3 loop: CASSRKTGTGELFF. As DNA, the CDR3 is TGTGCCAGCAGCCGTAAAACAGGGACCGGGGAGCTGTTTTTT.

The rearrangement uses TRBV14 and TRBJ2-3, with D perhaps matching TRBD1 (5 bases). This CDR3 is 14 amino acids long. Germline V gene sequence: CDR1 SGHDN, CDR2 FVKESK. V lost 1 base, J lost 5 bases, and 10 bases lay in between. CDR3 amino acids: CASSQVQGRDTQYF. The CDR3 nucleotides are TGTGCCAGCAGCCAAGTCCAGGGAAGAGATACGCAGTATTTT.

This clonotype came up many times. V is TRBV7-9 and J is TRBJ2-5; D unresolved. CDR1 and CDR2 (germline): SEHNR, FQNEAQ (reference sequence). Deletions cut 0 bases from V and 4 bases from J, with 12 bases between. There are 15 residues in the CDR3. As DNA, the CDR3 is TGTGCCAGCAGCTTAGCGGTTGTCACCGGAGAGACCCAGTACTTC. It is translated as CASSLAVVTGETQYF.

This CDR3 is CATGTGGSGTNEKLFF. CDR3 coding DNA: TGTGCGACCGGGACAGGGGGCTCAGGAACTAATGAAAAACTGTTTTTT. The chain carries TRBV6-1 and TRBJ1-4; 12 positions match TRBD1. CDR3 length equals 16 residues. Germline CDR1 reads MNHNS; CDR2 reads SASEGT.

Many counts were recorded for this clonotype. The CDR3 DNA follows: TGTGCCAGCAGCTTGGGACTAGCGGGAGGGTTGAATGAGCAGTTCTTC. It encodes CASSLGLAGGLNEQFF. The genes are TRBV28 and TRBJ2-1; 16 bases fit TRBD2. The CDR3 covers 16 residues. V lost 6 bases to trimming and J lost 7 bases; unmatched junction nucleotides: 6. Germline assignment: CDR1 MDHEN and CDR2 SYDVKM.

This clonotype was found many times. This chain links TRBV2 with TRBJ2-3; tentative D call: TRBD1 (6 bases). V was clipped by 7 bases and J by 2 bases, with 16 bases between them. This CDR3 contains 15 residues. Germline-derived CDR1 and CDR2 are SNHLY and FYNNEI. The CDR3 protein is CASTNRDTNTDTQYF. The CDR3 nucleotides read TGTGCCAGCACTAACCGGGACACTAACACAGATACGCAGTATTTT.

This chain uses TRBV19 with TRBJ2-4; D is uncertain. Trimming cost V 8 bases and J 0 bases, with 11 bases left between them. CDR3 length: 14 residues. The V gene's germline CDR1 is LNHDA and CDR2 SQIVND (reference sequence). The CDR3 protein is CASAKTEAKNIQYF. CDR3 DNA: TGTGCCAGTGCGAAGACCGAAGCCAAAAACATTCAGTACTTC.

This clonotype has ten or more counts. DNA for the CDR3: TGCAGCGTTGTGGGGCAAGGCCCCAACACCGGGGAGCTGTTTTTT. Its protein is CSVVGQGPNTGELFF. The gene calls are TRBV29-1 and TRBJ2-2; D is possibly TRBD1 (5 bases). Germline values: CDR1 SQVTM, CDR2 ANQGSEA. The V end was cut by 4 bases, the J end by 2 bases, with 14 bases between. The CDR3 runs 15 residues.

This chain links TRBV28 with TRBJ2-3; D is uncertain. The CDR3 consists of 14 residues. The germline CDR1 and CDR2 sequences are MDHEN and SYDVKM. V lost 2 bases and J 12 bases, leaving 18 bases between the germline ends. As DNA, the CDR3 is TGTGCCAGCAGTTTAATTGGTAGTCCCACCCCACAGTATTTT. The encoded protein is CASSLIGSPTPQYF.

There are many counts of this clonotype. CDR3 region: CSTSYGGNTEAFF. For the CDR3, the DNA is TGCAGCACAAGTTATGGAGGGAACACTGAAGCTTTCTTT. The rearrangement uses TRBV29-1 and TRBJ1-1; D is unclear. The germline V gene has CDR1 SQVTM and CDR2 ANQGSEA. Trimming shortened V by 8 bases and J by 1 base, and 14 bases separated the two germline ends. This CDR3 has 13 residues.

This clonotype has at least ten counts. The genes are TRBV6-5 and TRBJ1-3, with 7 nucleotides matching TRBD1. CDR1 is MNHEY, CDR2 SVGAGI, per germline. Germline trimming cut 3 bases from V and 1 base from J; bases unmatched to any gene: 9. The length of the CDR3 is 17 residues. CDR3 nucleotides: TGTGCCAGCAGTTATAAGACAGGGAGAGGTTCTGGAAACACCATATATTTT. Its protein product is CASSYKTGRGSGNTIYF.

This chain uses TRBV24-1 with TRBJ2-2, with 7 bases fitting TRBD1. From germline, CDR1 is KGHDR and CDR2 SFDVKD. The CDR3 has 16 amino acids. V was clipped by 4 bases and J by 6 bases; unmatched bases: 10. This CDR3 is CATSDPKQGMAGELFF. The CDR3 DNA reads TGTGCCACCAGTGACCCGAAACAGGGGATGGCCGGGGAGCTGTTTTTT.

This clonotype was counted between two and nine times. The chain carries TRBV9 and TRBJ2-7, with D uncertain. V shed 4 bases and J shed 2 bases, with 13 bases lying between them. This CDR3 has 14 amino acids. Germline CDR1 reads SGDLS; CDR2 reads YYNGEE. CDR3 DNA: TGTGCCAGCAGCCCCACGGTGATGACCTACGAGCAGTACTTC. This sequence encodes CASSPTVMTYEQYF.

The rearrangement links TRBV11-1 to TRBJ2-1; 11 bases match TRBD2. With V trimmed by 10 bases and J by 5 bases, 7 bases remained unmatched. This CDR3 spans 14 amino acids. The germline V gene has CDR1 SGHAT and CDR2 FQDESV (reference sequence). The chain's CDR3 is CATLGGLADNEQFF. Written as DNA, the CDR3 is TGTGCCACCCTAGGGGGACTAGCGGACAATGAGCAGTTCTTC.

CDR3 loop: CASSQKDRGAPLGEQYF. The CDR3 coding sequence is TGTGCCAGCAGCCAAAAGGACAGGGGGGCCCCCTTGGGCGAGCAGTACTTC. The chain employs TRBV14 and TRBJ2-7; 10 bases align to TRBD1. The germline gives CDR1 SGHDN, CDR2 FVKESK. Trimming removed 2 bases from V and 6 bases from J; junction bases left unmatched: 13. The CDR3 has 17 amino acids.

The J gene is TRBJ1-1, the V gene TRBV3-1; 8 bases map to TRBD1. CDR1 LGHDT and CDR2 YNNKEL come from the germline V gene (reference sequence). V was clipped by 4 bases and J by 6 bases; unmatched bases: 7. The CDR3 consists of 14 residues. The CDR3 sequence: CASSRQGAKSEAFF. CDR3 sequence (DNA): TGTGCCAGCAGCCGGCAGGGGGCCAAGTCTGAAGCTTTCTTT.

This clonotype was recorded at least ten times. The V call is TRBV12-3 or TRBV12-4, the J call TRBJ2-5; D remains ambiguous. Trimming took 1 base from V and 1 from J, leaving 10 bases between them. The CDR3 runs to 15 residues. DNA of the CDR3: TGTGCCAGCAGTTTAGGGAGACACTTCCAAGAGACCCAGTACTTC. Translated, it gives CASSLGRHFQETQYF.

This clonotype came up many times. The chain carries TRBV28 and TRBJ1-4; a possible D gene is TRBD1 (6 bases). Germline V gene sequence: CDR1 MDHEN, CDR2 SYDVKM. The CDR3 consists of 17 residues. V was trimmed by 5 bases and J by 0 bases, leaving 16 bases between them. CDR3: CASSTAGGSATNEKLFF. The CDR3 DNA reads TGTGCCAGCAGTACCGCGGGGGGCAGTGCAACTAATGAAAAACTGTTTTTT.

The chain couples TRBV27 to TRBJ1-2; no clear D. The germline gives CDR1 MNHEY, CDR2 SMNVEV (reference sequence). V was clipped by 4 bases and J by 0 bases, with 15 bases between them. The CDR3 is 16 amino acids. DNA for the CDR3: TGTGCCAGCAGTTCCCGCCCCCTCCCGCCTAACTATGGCTACACCTTC. Translating it yields CASSSRPLPPNYGYTF.

The chain uses TRBV27 and TRBJ2-2; 9 nucleotides align to TRBD1. Germline V CDR1 and CDR2: MNHEY, SMNVEV (reference sequence). The CDR3 has 16 residues. J lost 12 bases, V lost 3 bases, and 14 bases had no gene match. Here the CDR3 DNA reads TGTGCCAGCAGTTTCGGGACAGGGATTCTGGCGGGGAAGCTGTTTTTT. Its protein is CASSFGTGILAGKLFF.

This clonotype has more than one count but fewer than ten. The chain carries TRBV3-1 and TRBJ2-4; tentative D call: TRBD1 (5 bases). V shed 1 base and J shed 11 bases, with 18 bases lying between them. The CDR3 has 15 residues. Germline CDR1 is LGHDT and CDR2 is YNNKEL (reference sequence). The CDR3 protein is CASSQGVKGPVVQYF. CDR3 in DNA: TGTGCCAGCAGCCAAGGGGTAAAGGGGCCAGTAGTTCAGTACTTC.

Only a few counts were recorded for this clonotype. This chain uses TRBV12-3 or TRBV12-4 with TRBJ1-3; no firm D call. V was clipped by 6 bases and J by 0 bases, with 15 bases between them. The length of the CDR3 is 16 residues. CDR3 loop: CASRPDVSLSGNTIYF. In DNA, the CDR3 is TGTGCCAGCAGACCGGACGTTTCGCTCTCTGGAAACACCATATATTTT.

J is TRBJ2-7 and V is TRBV10-3; D uncertain. The V end lost 6 bases, the J end lost 3 bases, and 6 bases lay between the germline ends. This CDR3 is 11 amino acids long. Germline loops: CDR1 ENHRY, CDR2 SYGVKD. The CDR3 protein is CAIRGNYEQYF. The CDR3 DNA reads as TGTGCCATCAGGGGGAACTACGAGCAGTACTTC.

The J gene is TRBJ1-3, the V gene TRBV9, with D possibly being TRBD1 (5 bases). Germline loops: CDR1 SGDLS, CDR2 YYNGEE. V lost 0 bases, J lost 0 bases, and 10 bases lay in between. CDR3 length: 16 amino acids. This CDR3 reads CASSVGDRSSGNTIYF. The CDR3 DNA reads TGTGCCAGCAGCGTAGGCGACAGAAGCTCTGGAAACACCATATATTTT.

This clonotype was seen a few times. This sequence joins TRBV7-2 and TRBJ2-1; D unclear. Germline lookup yields CDR1 SGHTA and CDR2 FQGNSA. The CDR3 loop spans 15 amino acids. V gave up 5 bases and J gave up 7 bases, with 18 bases separating them. This chain's CDR3 is CASSPSTDPRNEQFF. In nucleotides, the CDR3 is TGTGCCAGCAGCCCTTCGACGGACCCTAGGAATGAGCAGTTCTTC.